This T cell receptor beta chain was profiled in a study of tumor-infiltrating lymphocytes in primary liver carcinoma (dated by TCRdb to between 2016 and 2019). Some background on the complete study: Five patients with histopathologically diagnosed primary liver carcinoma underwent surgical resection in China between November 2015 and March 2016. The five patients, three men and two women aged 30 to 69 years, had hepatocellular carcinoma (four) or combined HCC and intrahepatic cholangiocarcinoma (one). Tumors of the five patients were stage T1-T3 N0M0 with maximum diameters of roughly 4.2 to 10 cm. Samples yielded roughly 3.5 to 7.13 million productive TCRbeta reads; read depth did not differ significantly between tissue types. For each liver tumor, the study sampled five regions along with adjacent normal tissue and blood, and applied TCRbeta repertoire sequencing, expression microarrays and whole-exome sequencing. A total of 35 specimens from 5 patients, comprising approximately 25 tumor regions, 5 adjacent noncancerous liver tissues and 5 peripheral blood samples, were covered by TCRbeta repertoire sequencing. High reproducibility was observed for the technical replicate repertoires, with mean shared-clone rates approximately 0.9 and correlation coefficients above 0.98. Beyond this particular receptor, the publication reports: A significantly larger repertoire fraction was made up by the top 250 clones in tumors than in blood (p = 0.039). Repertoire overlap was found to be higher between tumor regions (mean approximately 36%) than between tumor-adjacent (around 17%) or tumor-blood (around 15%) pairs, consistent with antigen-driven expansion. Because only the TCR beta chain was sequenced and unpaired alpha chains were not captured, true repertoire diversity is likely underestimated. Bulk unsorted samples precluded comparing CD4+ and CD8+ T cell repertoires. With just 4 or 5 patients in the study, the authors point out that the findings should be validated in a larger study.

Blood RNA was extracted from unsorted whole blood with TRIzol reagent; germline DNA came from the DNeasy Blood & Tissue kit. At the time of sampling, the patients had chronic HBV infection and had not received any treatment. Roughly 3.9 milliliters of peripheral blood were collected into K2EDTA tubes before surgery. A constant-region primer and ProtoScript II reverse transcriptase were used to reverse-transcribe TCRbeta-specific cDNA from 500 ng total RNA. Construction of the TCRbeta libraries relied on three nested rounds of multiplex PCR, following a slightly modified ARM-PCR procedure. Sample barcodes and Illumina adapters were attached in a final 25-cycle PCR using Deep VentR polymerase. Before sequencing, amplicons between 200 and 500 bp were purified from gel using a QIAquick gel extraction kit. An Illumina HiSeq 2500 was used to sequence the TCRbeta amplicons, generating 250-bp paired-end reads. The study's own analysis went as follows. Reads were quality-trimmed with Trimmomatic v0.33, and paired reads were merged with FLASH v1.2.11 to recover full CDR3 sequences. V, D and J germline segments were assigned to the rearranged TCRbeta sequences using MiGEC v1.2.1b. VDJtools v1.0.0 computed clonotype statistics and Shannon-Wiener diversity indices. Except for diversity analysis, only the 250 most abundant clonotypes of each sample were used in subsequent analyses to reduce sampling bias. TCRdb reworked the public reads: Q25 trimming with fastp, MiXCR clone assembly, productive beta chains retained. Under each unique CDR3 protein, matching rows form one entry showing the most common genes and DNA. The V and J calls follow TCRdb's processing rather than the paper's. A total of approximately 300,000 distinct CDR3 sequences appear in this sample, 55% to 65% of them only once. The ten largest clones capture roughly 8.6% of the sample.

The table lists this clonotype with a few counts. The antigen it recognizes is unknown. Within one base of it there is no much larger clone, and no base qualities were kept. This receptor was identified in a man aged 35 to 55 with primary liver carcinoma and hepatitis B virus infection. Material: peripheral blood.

The DNA is TGTGCCAGCAGCATATTACAGGGGGGCCTAGGAAACACTGAAGCTTTCTTT. Translated, it reads CASSILQGGLGNTEAFF. Recombination connected TRBV5-6 to TRBJ1-1, with 8 central nucleotides matching TRBD1. CDR3 length: 17 amino acids, cysteine to phenylalanine. Left in the record is the CDR3 DNA by itself, 51 bases read in frame from the first base. V is cut back by 4 bases and J by 2 bases, with 13 bases in the junction unmatched. As encoded in the germline V gene, CDR1 is SGHDT while CDR2 is YYEEEE.